These 30 T cell receptor beta chains were sequenced from one sample in a study of blood T cells in healthy people across ages (dated by TCRdb to 2013 to 2016). Library creation used 5' RACE. These reads were obtained on an Illumina HiSeq 2500. A second PCR of about 7 to 12 cycles was performed with a sample-barcoded 5' primer and a J-beta primer mix. The raw public reads went through TCRdb reprocessing: fastp at Q25, MiXCR clone calling, in-frame beta chains kept. For every CDR3 protein sequence, its rows merge into one entry that carries the most common genes and DNA. This sample is represented by some 1,500,000 distinct CDR3 sequences; 35% to 45% of them were singletons. Under 5% of the sample belongs to the ten largest clones. Sequencing was performed on blood. These receptors came from a young woman in good health.

This clonotype was seen only a few times. V usage is TRBV12-3 or TRBV12-4 and J usage is TRBJ1-4; D remains unclear. V was trimmed by 5 bases and J by 8 bases, leaving 18 bases between them. The CDR3 contains 15 residues. The CDR3 sequence is CASSPTRLTAEKLFF. In nucleotides, the CDR3 is TGTGCCAGCAGTCCGACAAGGCTGACGGCAGAAAAACTGTTTTTT.

This clonotype was seen just once. The chain employs TRBV4-1 and TRBJ1-4, with D tentatively TRBD1 (5 bases). The CDR3 extends over 15 amino acids. The germline V and J ends were trimmed by 6 bases and 7 bases, with 18 bases remaining between them. From germline, CDR1 is MGHRA and CDR2 YSYEKL. The CDR3 sequence is CASSPAGQGSEKLFF. The CDR3 nucleotides read TGCGCCAGCAGTCCAGCCGGCCAGGGTAGTGAAAAACTGTTTTTT.

The rearrangement joins TRBV20-1 to TRBJ1-4, with D unclear. CDR3 length: 11 amino acids. Trimming pared 0 bases from V and 8 bases from J, leaving 4 bases between. The V gene's germline CDR1 is DFQATT and CDR2 SNEGSKA (reference sequence). The CDR3 protein is CSARDTEKLFF. The CDR3 DNA reads TGCAGTGCTAGAGATACAGAAAAACTGTTTTTT.

The V and J genes are TRBV6-1 and TRBJ1-1, with D possibly TRBD1 on 6 matching bases. V gave up 4 bases and J gave up 7 bases, with 7 bases separating them. Germline values: CDR1 MNHNS, CDR2 SASEGT. This CDR3 has 11 residues. Here the CDR3 reads CASSVGGEAFF. CDR3 DNA: TGTGCCAGCAGTGTAGGGGGTGAAGCTTTCTTT.

The chain has TRBV12-1 and TRBJ1-2. TRBV12-1 is assigned pseudogene status. The CDR3 loop spans 14 amino acids. The CDR3 protein is CASSFAAFLYGYTF. The CDR3 region has the DNA TGTGCCAGCAGCTTTGCGGCTTTTTTATATGGCTACACCTTC.

The chain links TRBV7-9 to TRBJ2-1; possibly TRBD1 or TRBD2 for D (5 bases each). This CDR3 is built from 15 residues. Looked up from germline, CDR1 is SEHNR and CDR2 is FQNEAQ (reference sequence). Trimming cost V 3 bases and J 8 bases, with 17 bases left between them. Here the CDR3 DNA reads TGTGCCAGCAGCTTCGGGACCACCCCAACCGATGAGCAGTTCTTC. Protein: CASSFGTTPTDEQFF.

This rearrangement joins TRBV7-2 to TRBJ2-1; 8 bases fit TRBD2. V shed 3 bases and J 0 bases; nucleotides not matched to a gene: 4. Germline V gives CDR1 SGHTA, CDR2 FQGNSA. CDR3 size: 16 residues. CDR3 sequence (DNA): TGTGCCAGCAGCTTCCTGAGCGGGAGCTCCTACAATGAGCAGTTCTTC. Translating it yields CASSFLSGSSYNEQFF.

The chain joins TRBV6-2 or TRBV6-3 to TRBJ2-5; TRBD1 might be the D (5 bases). V lost 2 bases and J lost 4, with 11 bases in between. There are 14 residues in the CDR3. Germline V CDR1 and CDR2: MNHEY, SVGEGT. CDR3 DNA sequence: TGTGCCAGCAGTTACGGTGCAGGGCTAGAGACCCAGTACTTC. This translates into CASSYGAGLETQYF.

This chain connects TRBV5-1 to TRBJ1-4; the D gene is possibly TRBD1 (6 bases). Trimming removed 5 bases at V and 7 bases at J, with 21 bases between. CDR1 and CDR2 (germline): SGHRS, YFSETQ. The CDR3 has 16 residues. The CDR3 DNA is TGCGCCAGCAGTTCTCAGGGGAGGGGAGTGATTGAAAAACTGTTTTTT. Translated, it gives CASSSQGRGVIEKLFF. Combining the CDR3 with reference TRBV5-1 and TRBJ1-4 gives the whole variable domain KAGVTQTPRYLIKTRGQQVTLSCSPISGHRSVSWYQQTPGQGLQFLFEYFSETQRNKGNFPGRFSGRQFSNSRSEMNVSTLELGDSALYLCASSSQGRGVIEKLFFGSGTQLSVL.

As for this clonotype: One end of the junction fails to match germline, which may point to a read error. The rearrangement uses TRBV6-1 and TRBJ1-5; 9 bases are a match to TRBD1. The CDR3 is made up of 15 amino acids. Per germline, CDR1 MNHNS and CDR2 SASEGT. The CDR3 DNA follows: TGTGCCAGCGGTGAAAGTGATACAGGGGGCCAGCCCCAGCATTTT. This sequence encodes CASGESDTGGQPQHF.

This clonotype was counted a few times. The rearrangement links TRBV20-1 to TRBJ2-1; 11 bases line up with TRBD2. CDR3 length: 16 residues. After removal of 1 base from V and 3 bases from J, the junction contained 5 bases not matched to a gene. CDR1 is DFQATT, CDR2 SNEGSKA, per germline (reference sequence). The CDR3 nucleotides read TGCAGTGCTAGAGTAGCGGGAGGGCCCCTCTACAATGAGCAGTTCTTC. Its protein product is CSARVAGGPLYNEQFF.

With regard to this clonotype: Since a much larger clone is just one base distant, this may be a read error. V and J are TRBV7-9 and TRBJ2-3; TRBD1 is a possible D gene (5 bases). The germline CDR1 and CDR2 sequences are SEHNR and FQNEAQ (reference sequence). The CDR3 has 14 residues. Trimming left V 3 bases short and J 6 bases short, with 13 bases between. The CDR3 spells CASSLDIGLDTQYF. Here the CDR3 DNA reads TGTGCCAGCAGCTTGGACATAGGGCTGGATACGCAGTATTTT.

The chain joins TRBV6-6 to TRBJ2-3, with TRBD1 identical over 11 bases. CDR1 MNHNY and CDR2 SVGAGI come from the germline V gene (reference sequence). The junction had 4 bases not matched to a gene; V was cut back by 0 bases and J by 8 bases. The CDR3 covers 15 residues. CDR3: CASSYSRDRGCTQYF. As DNA, the CDR3 is TGTGCCAGCAGTTACTCCCGGGACAGGGGGTGTACGCAGTATTTT.

This clonotype has only a few counts. The CDR3 nucleotides are TGCAGTGCTAGAGAGACCGACGCTTCGCGCGAGCAGTTCTTC. This gives the protein CSARETDASREQFF. The chain uses TRBV20-1 and TRBJ2-1, with D unclear. The CDR3 sequence is 14 residues long. V lost 0 bases, J lost 10 bases, and 16 bases lay in between. Germline assignment: CDR1 DFQATT and CDR2 SNEGSKA (reference sequence).

The rearrangement joins TRBV7-9 to TRBJ2-2; either TRBD1 or TRBD2 may fit D (5 bases each). Trimming removed 1 base from V and 6 bases from J, with 9 bases in between. The CDR3 loop spans 14 amino acids. CDR1 is SEHNR and CDR2 is FQNEAQ in the germline V gene (reference sequence). The DNA for the CDR3 is TGTGCCAGCAGCTTAGAAATGGGACCCGGGGAGCTGTTTTTT. Translated, it gives CASSLEMGPGELFF.

The chain combines TRBV4-3 with TRBJ2-7; 8 bases fit TRBD1. The V gene's germline CDR1 is LGHNA and CDR2 YSLEER. Trimming cost V 1 base and J 3 bases; bases outside gene matches: 8. The CDR3 is made up of 16 amino acids. Written as DNA, the CDR3 is TGCGCCAGCAGCCAAGTAGGGACAGGTGCTCTCTACGAGCAGTACTTC. Protein product: CASSQVGTGALYEQYF.

For this clonotype: The junction shows a germline mismatch at one end, possibly a read error. This chain connects TRBV11-2 to TRBJ1-2; D gene uncertain. The CDR3 has 14 residues. Germline V gene lookup returns CDR1 SGHAT and CDR2 FQNNGV. The CDR3, as DNA: TGTGCCAGCAGCTCATTGTGGCAGAACTATGGCTGCACCTTC. Amino acids: CASSSLWQNYGCTF.

The V gene is TRBV15, the J gene TRBJ2-5, with unresolved D. This CDR3 has 14 residues. CDR1 and CDR2 from the germline V gene are LNHNV and YYDKDF (reference sequence). The ends were cut back, 0 bases at V and 5 bases at J, with 10 bases in the middle. In DNA, the CDR3 is TGTGCCACCAGCAGAGATCTAACGGAGGAGACCCAGTACTTC. Translating gives CATSRDLTEETQYF.

This chain links TRBV20-1 with TRBJ2-2; TRBD2 might be the D (6 bases). CDR3 length: 14 amino acids. The V gene lost 6 bases and the J gene lost 5 bases, with 16 bases spanning the gap. The V gene's germline CDR1 is DFQATT and CDR2 SNEGSKA (reference sequence). In DNA form, the CDR3 reads TGCAGTGCCACCCTCACTAGCAGAACCGGGGAGCTGTTTTTT. It specifies CSATLTSRTGELFF.

The chain uses TRBV27 and TRBJ2-5, with D perhaps assigned TRBD1 or TRBD2 (6 bases each). Germline CDR1 reads MNHEY; CDR2 reads SMNVEV (reference sequence). The CDR3 has 13 amino acids. V was shortened by 10 bases and J by 4 bases, with 16 bases between the two germline ends. In DNA form, the CDR3 reads TGTGCCACCTCGCGACGGGGGCCAGAGACCCAGTACTTC. It specifies CATSRRGPETQYF.

A single count supports this clonotype. The chain has TRBV12-5 and TRBJ2-3; D might be TRBD1 (5 bases). CDR3 length equals 16 residues. Germline CDR1 is LGHNT and CDR2 is FRNRAP. V gave up 2 bases and J gave up 3 bases, with 15 bases separating them. The CDR3 DNA follows: TGTGCTAGTGGTTTGATTCAGGGTCTTGGAACAGATACGCAGTATTTT. Its translation is CASGLIQGLGTDTQYF.

This clonotype has more than one count but fewer than ten. The rearrangement links TRBV4-1 to TRBJ1-1, with TRBD1 identical over 7 bases. The V segment lost 0 bases and the J segment 6 bases; nucleotides outside the gene matches: 7. CDR1 MGHRA and CDR2 YSYEKL come from the germline V gene. This CDR3 is built from 15 residues. The CDR3 DNA follows: TGCGCCAGCAGCCAAGATGGGCAGGGGGGACCTGAAGCTTTCTTT. Translated: CASSQDGQGGPEAFF.

V is TRBV6-1 and J is TRBJ1-5, with 9 positions matching TRBD1. Germline loops: CDR1 MNHNS, CDR2 SASEGT. The CDR3 runs 16 residues. The V segment lost 6 bases and the J segment 6 bases; nucleotides outside the gene matches: 12. Here the CDR3 reads CASRIWTGEFTQPQHF. Here the CDR3 DNA reads TGTGCCAGCAGAATTTGGACAGGGGAGTTCACTCAGCCCCAGCATTTT.

The rearrangement links TRBV6-5 to TRBJ1-6; TRBD1 is a possible D gene (5 bases). The V end lost 0 bases, the J end lost 8 bases, and 11 bases lay between the germline ends. Germline V gene sequence: CDR1 MNHEY, CDR2 SVGAGI. The CDR3 has 15 amino acids. DNA of the CDR3: TGTGCCAGCAGTTACTCTTCAGGGTTGGATTCACCCCTCCACTTT. This sequence encodes CASSYSSGLDSPLHF.

The V call is TRBV10-2, the J call TRBJ1-2; 7 nucleotides line up with TRBD1. This CDR3 comprises 15 residues. Germline CDR1 is WSHSY and CDR2 is SAAADI. Trimming cost V 5 bases and J 2 bases; bases outside gene matches: 8. CDR3 sequence reads: CASSPTGLVNYGYTF. For the CDR3, the DNA is TGCGCCAGCAGTCCGACAGGGTTGGTGAACTATGGCTACACCTTC.

This clonotype was observed a handful of times. The V call is TRBV20-1, the J call TRBJ2-1, with 7 bases aligning to TRBD2. Trimming removed 0 bases from V and 1 base from J; junction bases left unmatched: 3. From germline, CDR1 is DFQATT and CDR2 SNEGSKA (reference sequence). This CDR3 region has 15 residues. CDR3 sequence: CSARERGWSYNEQFF. CDR3 nucleotide sequence: TGCAGTGCTAGAGAGCGGGGGTGGTCCTACAATGAGCAGTTCTTC.

The chain couples TRBV6-5 to TRBJ1-1; D gene ambiguous. There are 15 residues in the CDR3. The V end was cut by 0 bases, the J end by 1 base, with 9 bases between. Germline V gives CDR1 MNHEY, CDR2 SVGAGI. The CDR3 DNA is TGTGCCAGCAGTTACTCCTTGTTTCGGAACACTGAAGCTTTCTTT. Its protein product is CASSYSLFRNTEAFF.

V and J are TRBV27 and TRBJ2-4; no clear D. The J call could be wrong; TRBJ2-7 is a better fit for the DNA end. Germline V CDR1 and CDR2: MNHEY, SMNVEV (reference sequence). CDR3 size: 13 residues. CDR3 nucleotides: TGTGCCAGCAATATCAGCGCCCCTTACGAGCAGTACTTC. Its translation: CASNISAPYEQYF.

The rearrangement uses TRBV18 and TRBJ2-3, with D unresolved. The germline V gene encodes CDR1 KGHSH and CDR2 LQKENI. The CDR3 is 16 residues long. V lost 6 bases and J lost 3, with 19 bases in between. The CDR3 protein is CASSSQQPYQTDTQYF. DNA for the CDR3: TGTGCCAGCTCCTCCCAGCAACCTTACCAAACAGATACGCAGTATTTT.

This clonotype was detected only once. J is TRBJ2-1 and V is TRBV9, with TRBD2 matching over 10 bases. The CDR3 is 16 amino acids. V shed 2 bases and J 10 bases; nucleotides not matched to a gene: 12. CDR1 and CDR2 (germline): SGDLS, YYNGEE. CDR3 sequence: CASSVGVASGGPEQFF. Written as DNA, the CDR3 is TGTGCCAGCAGCGTGGGGGTGGCTAGCGGGGGCCCCGAGCAGTTCTTC. Using reference TRBV9 and TRBJ2-1 for the parts outside the CDR3, the full variable domain is DSGVTQTPKHLITATGQRVTLRCSPRSGDLSVYWYQQSLDQGLQFLIQYYNGEERAKGNILERFSAQQFPDLHSELNLSSLELGDSALYFCASSVGVASGGPEQFFGPGTRLTVL.